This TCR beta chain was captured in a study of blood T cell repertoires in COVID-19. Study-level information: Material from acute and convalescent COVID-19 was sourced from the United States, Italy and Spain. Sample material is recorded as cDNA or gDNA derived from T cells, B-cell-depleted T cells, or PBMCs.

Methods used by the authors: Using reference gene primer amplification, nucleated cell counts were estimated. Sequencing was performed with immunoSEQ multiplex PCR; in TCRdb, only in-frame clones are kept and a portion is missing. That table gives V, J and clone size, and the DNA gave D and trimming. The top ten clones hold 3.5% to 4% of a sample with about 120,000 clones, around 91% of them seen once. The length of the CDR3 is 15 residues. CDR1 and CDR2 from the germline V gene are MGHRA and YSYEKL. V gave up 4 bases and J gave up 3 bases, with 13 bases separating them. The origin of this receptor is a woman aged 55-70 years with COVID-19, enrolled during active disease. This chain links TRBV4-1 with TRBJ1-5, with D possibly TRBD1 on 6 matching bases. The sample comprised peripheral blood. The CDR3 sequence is CASSLRDTINQPQHF. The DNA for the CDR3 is TGCGCCAGCAGCCTAAGGGACACAATCAATCAGCCCCAGCATTTT.